The 25 T cell receptor beta chains below come from one sample, sequenced in a study of T-cell memory formation after mild COVID-19 listed by TCRdb under 2021. The receptor library was made with 5' RACE. These reads were obtained on an Illumina NovaSeq 6000. TCRdb handled the public reads itself, with Q25 trimming in fastp and clone calling in MiXCR, and kept productive beta chains. A single entry per CDR3 protein holds the most common genes and DNA from its merged rows. This sample holds 240,000 or so distinct CDR3 sequences; approximately 9% were observed only once. The ten largest account for roughly 21% of the sample. Sequencing was performed on PBMCs or a T cell subset sorted from them (not recorded which). Source of these receptors: a man younger than 30 who had mild COVID-19 (a few samples of this study predate the infection). The sample titles of this study are shuffled in the database, so cell type and time point are left out; the donor was told from shared clones.

The chain is built from TRBV5-4 and TRBJ2-5; perhaps TRBD1 as D (6 bases). CDR3 length equals 14 residues. The germline gives CDR1 SGHNT, CDR2 YYREEE (reference sequence). V dropped 4 bases and J dropped 1 base, with 11 bases sitting between them. CDR3: CASSHWTVQETQYF. CDR3 coding DNA: TGTGCCAGCAGCCATTGGACAGTCCAAGAGACCCAGTACTTC.

This clonotype is categorized as medium-sized. The junction differs from germline at one of its ends, possibly a read error. This chain links TRBV7-2 with TRBJ2-7; maybe TRBD2 (5 bases). Germline V gene sequence: CDR1 SGHTA, CDR2 FQGNSA. This CDR3 spans 12 amino acids. Written as DNA, the CDR3 is TGTGCCAGCAGCCCCCGTACGGGGTCTGTTGACTTC. Its protein product is CASSPRTGSVDF.

This clonotype came up many times. This chain joins TRBV7-2 and TRBJ2-3, with 10 bases aligning to TRBD2. The CDR3 has 16 amino acids. Germline V gives CDR1 SGHTA, CDR2 FQGNSA. Trimming took 6 bases from V and 4 from J; bases not matched to a gene: 10. Here the CDR3 DNA reads TGTGCCAGCAGAACTCAAGCTAGCGGGGGTGCAGATACGCAGTATTTT. Its translation is CASRTQASGGADTQYF.

This chain links TRBV29-1 with TRBJ2-3, with D unclear. V was clipped by 1 base and J by 0 bases, with 8 bases between them. Germline values: CDR1 SQVTM, CDR2 ANQGSEA. The CDR3 length is 14 residues. In nucleotides, the CDR3 is TGCAGCGTTGAAGTCGGGTCTAGCACAGATACGCAGTATTTT. It is translated as CSVEVGSSTDTQYF.

This sequence joins TRBV7-6 and TRBJ2-3; D is unclear. This CDR3 contains 13 residues. V was shortened by 5 bases and J by 4 bases, with 10 bases between the two germline ends. Germline V gene lookup returns CDR1 SGHVS and CDR2 FNYEAQ. The CDR3 loop is CASSPRAADTQYF. In DNA, the CDR3 is TGTGCCAGCAGCCCTAGGGCGGCAGATACGCAGTATTTT.

V and J are TRBV24-1 and TRBJ2-3, with 7 bases matching TRBD2. This CDR3 is built from 13 residues. Unmatched junction bases numbered 1, after V lost 7 bases and J lost 1 base. In germline, CDR1 is KGHDR, CDR2 SFDVKD. Here the CDR3 reads CATRGGGTDTQYF. The CDR3 coding sequence is TGTGCCACCAGGGGGGGGGGCACAGATACGCAGTATTTT.

The chain links TRBV5-5 to TRBJ1-4; 7 positions agree with TRBD1. V shed 2 bases, J shed 8 bases, and the junction held 6 bases outside the gene matches. CDR1 and CDR2 (germline): SGHKS, YYEKEE (reference sequence). The CDR3 covers 14 residues. The chain's CDR3 is CASSLQGSREKLFF. The DNA of the CDR3 is TGTGCCAGCAGCTTACAGGGGAGTCGCGAAAAACTGTTTTTT.

This chain connects TRBV2 to TRBJ1-5; possibly TRBD1 for D (5 bases). Trimming removed 8 bases from V and 7 bases from J, with 12 bases in between. Germline V gene lookup returns CDR1 SNHLY and CDR2 FYNNEI. The CDR3 is 12 residues long. The CDR3 region is CASSGGGQPQHF. CDR3 coding DNA: TGTGCCAGCTCGGGGGGAGGGCAGCCCCAGCATTTT.

V usage is TRBV12-3 or TRBV12-4 and J usage is TRBJ2-7; TRBD1 might be the D (7 bases). There are 15 residues in the CDR3. Trimming took off 6 bases at V and 2 bases at J, with 17 bases between the two ends. The CDR3 DNA reads TGTGCCAGCAGGAACGCGGGACAGCAACCCTACGAGCAGTACTTC. Translating it yields CASRNAGQQPYEQYF.

The rearrangement joins TRBV24-1 to TRBJ2-3; possible D gene TRBD2, 6 bases. This CDR3 comprises 16 residues. CDR1 is KGHDR, CDR2 SFDVKD, per germline. Trimming left V 6 bases short and J 6 bases short, with 21 bases between. Here the CDR3 reads CATSSPSEGILDTQYF. CDR3 DNA: TGTGCCACCAGTTCTCCTAGCGAGGGGATATTGGATACGCAGTATTTT.

This clonotype was observed at least ten times. The chain combines TRBV2 with TRBJ1-5, with 9 positions matching TRBD1. The CDR3 is 14 residues long. V trimming: 6 bases; J trimming: 5 bases; junction bases outside the gene matches: 5. Germline-derived CDR1 and CDR2 are SNHLY and FYNNEI. This CDR3 is CASRIGQGHQPQHF. The CDR3 DNA reads TGTGCCAGCAGGATTGGACAGGGGCATCAGCCCCAGCATTTT.

This clonotype was found a few times. The rearrangement uses TRBV20-1 and TRBJ2-5, with 9 bases matching TRBD1. This CDR3 has 14 residues. J was trimmed by 5 bases and V by 0 bases; bases with no gene match: 4. Germline lookup yields CDR1 DFQATT and CDR2 SNEGSKA (reference sequence). The CDR3 loop is CSARDPGQGETQYF. The CDR3 DNA reads as TGCAGTGCTAGAGATCCGGGACAGGGCGAGACCCAGTACTTC.

This clonotype was seen a few times. This sequence joins TRBV12-3 or TRBV12-4 and TRBJ1-1, with D possibly TRBD1 on 6 matching bases. The length of the CDR3 is 14 residues. V lost 6 bases and J lost 3, with 14 bases in between. The CDR3: CASRRQVLDTEAFF. CDR3 sequence (DNA): TGTGCCAGCAGAAGACAGGTTCTCGACACTGAAGCTTTCTTT.

This clonotype showed up many times. V and J are TRBV6-2 or TRBV6-3 and TRBJ1-1; D remains ambiguous. The CDR3 has 13 amino acids. V lost 2 bases, J lost 3 bases, and 7 bases lay in between. Germline values: CDR1 MNHEY, CDR2 SVGEGT. The CDR3 nucleotides read TGTGCCAGCAGTTACGAGGAGGACACTGAAGCTTTCTTT. It translates to CASSYEEDTEAFF.

This clonotype turned up a few times. V usage is TRBV3-1 and J usage is TRBJ2-7; D is tentatively TRBD1 or TRBD2 (6 bases each). This CDR3 is 12 amino acids long. CDR1 is LGHDT, CDR2 YNNKEL, per germline (reference sequence). The CDR3 here is CATGASVIAQYF. CDR3 nucleotides: TGTGCGACGGGGGCCAGCGTGATAGCGCAGTACTTC.

The V call is TRBV12-3 or TRBV12-4, the J call TRBJ1-6; TRBD1 matches 9 bases. The V and J ends lost 5 bases and 14 bases, in that order; junction bases with no gene match: 16. CDR3 length equals 16 residues. For the CDR3, the DNA is TGTGCCAGCAGTCACTCCCTCTCTGGACAGGGGCCAACCCTCCACTTT. Protein product: CASSHSLSGQGPTLHF.

The CDR3 region has the DNA TGTGCCAGCAGCATCCGACCGACAGGGATCAATGAGCAGTTCTTC. Protein: CASSIRPTGINEQFF. The V call is TRBV7-9, the J call TRBJ2-1, with 7 bases fitting TRBD1. Trimming at V came to 5 bases and at J to 6 bases, leaving 10 bases not matched to a gene. This CDR3 region has 15 residues. Germline values: CDR1 SEHNR, CDR2 FQNEAQ (reference sequence).

This clonotype occurred many times. The chain is built from TRBV7-6 and TRBJ2-3; TRBD2 might be the D (6 bases). Germline V CDR1 and CDR2: SGHVS, FNYEAQ. The V and J ends lost 1 base and 3 bases respectively, with 11 bases between them. This CDR3 region has 15 residues. The CDR3 bases are TGTGCCAGCAGCTTAGTTACTAGCCGAACAGATACGCAGTATTTT. The encoded protein is CASSLVTSRTDTQYF.

This clonotype was seen more than once but under ten times. J is TRBJ1-1 and V is TRBV7-3, with D possibly being TRBD1 (5 bases). The CDR3 is 15 residues long. Germline V gene data show CDR1 as SGHTA and CDR2 as FQGTGA. The V end lost 5 bases, the J end lost 0 bases, and 13 bases lay between the germline ends. CDR3: CASSDSHILNTEAFF. The CDR3 nucleotides read TGTGCCAGCAGCGACAGCCACATTTTGAACACTGAAGCTTTCTTT.

The chain is built from TRBV7-6 and TRBJ1-2; TRBD1 agrees at 8 bases. The CDR3 runs to 14 residues. V lost 4 bases, J lost 8 bases, and 9 bases stayed unmatched. Germline V gives CDR1 SGHVS, CDR2 FNYEAQ. The CDR3 region is CASSSNQGAGGYTF. In DNA form, the CDR3 reads TGTGCCAGCAGCTCTAATCAGGGGGCTGGGGGCTACACCTTC.

This clonotype has just a few counts. J is TRBJ2-7 and V is TRBV12-3 or TRBV12-4; tentatively, D is TRBD1 (5 bases). Trimming stripped 3 bases from V and 2 bases from J, with 8 bases between. The CDR3 length is 13 residues. The CDR3: CASSFTGTYEQYF. DNA of the CDR3: TGTGCCAGCAGTTTTACAGGTACCTACGAGCAGTACTTC.

The J gene is TRBJ1-5, the V gene TRBV4-3; the D gene is possibly TRBD1 (6 bases). V dropped 0 bases and J dropped 7 bases, with 19 bases sitting between them. CDR3 length: 17 amino acids. Germline assignment: CDR1 LGHNA and CDR2 YSLEER. The CDR3 sequence is CASSQDFTGIDRQPQHF. CDR3 sequence (DNA): TGCGCCAGCAGCCAAGATTTTACAGGGATAGATAGGCAGCCCCAGCATTTT.

This clonotype was seen a few times. The V and J genes are TRBV29-1 and TRBJ2-5; 8 nucleotides align to TRBD1. V gave up 4 bases and J gave up 4 bases; unmatched junction bases: 8. The CDR3 is 14 residues long. Germline CDR1 is SQVTM and CDR2 is ANQGSEA. The CDR3 DNA sequence: TGCAGCGTTGTAGTTAGGGACAGGAGAGAGACCCAGTACTTC. Residues: CSVVVRDRRETQYF.

There are a few counts of this clonotype. The chain joins TRBV4-2 to TRBJ2-7; 10 positions agree with TRBD2. Per the germline V gene, CDR1 is LGHNA and CDR2 is YNFKEQ. The CDR3 totals 14 residues. The junction had 3 bases not matched to a gene; V was cut back by 4 bases and J by 3 bases. CDR3: CASSPSGGGYEQYV. CDR3 nucleotides: TGTGCCAGCAGCCCTAGCGGGGGTGGCTACGAGCAGTACGTC.

This clonotype occurred a few times. This chain connects TRBV29-1 to TRBJ1-2, with D perhaps TRBD1 (5 bases). The CDR3 loop spans 12 amino acids. V was pared by 4 bases and J by 6 bases, with 12 bases between. CDR1 SQVTM and CDR2 ANQGSEA come from the germline V gene. The CDR3 nucleotides read TGCAGCGTTGTTGGGGCTTCCCATGGCTACACCTTC. It specifies CSVVGASHGYTF.